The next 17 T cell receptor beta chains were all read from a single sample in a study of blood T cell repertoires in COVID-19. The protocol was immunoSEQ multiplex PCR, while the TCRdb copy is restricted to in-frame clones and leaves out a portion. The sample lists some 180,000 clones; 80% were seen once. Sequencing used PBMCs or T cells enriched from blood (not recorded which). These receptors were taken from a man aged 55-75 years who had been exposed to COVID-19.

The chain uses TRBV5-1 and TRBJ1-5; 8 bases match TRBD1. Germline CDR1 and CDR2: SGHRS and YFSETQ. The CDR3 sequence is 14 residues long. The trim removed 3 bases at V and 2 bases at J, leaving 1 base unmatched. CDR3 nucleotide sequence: TGCGCCAGCAGCTCGGGACAGGGCAATCAGCCCCAGCATTTT. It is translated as CASSSGQGNQPQHF.

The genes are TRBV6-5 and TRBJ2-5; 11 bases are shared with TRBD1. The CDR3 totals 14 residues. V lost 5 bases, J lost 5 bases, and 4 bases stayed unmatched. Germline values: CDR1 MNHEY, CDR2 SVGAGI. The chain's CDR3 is CASSRTGGGETQYF. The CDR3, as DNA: TGTGCCAGCAGTAGGACAGGGGGCGGGGAGACCCAGTACTTC.

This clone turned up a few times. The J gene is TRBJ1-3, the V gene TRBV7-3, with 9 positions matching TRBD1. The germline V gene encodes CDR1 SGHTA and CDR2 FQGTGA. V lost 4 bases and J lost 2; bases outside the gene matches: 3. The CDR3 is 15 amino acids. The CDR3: CASSSGQGTGNTIYF. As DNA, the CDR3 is TGTGCCAGCAGCTCCGGACAGGGGACTGGAAACACCATATATTTT.

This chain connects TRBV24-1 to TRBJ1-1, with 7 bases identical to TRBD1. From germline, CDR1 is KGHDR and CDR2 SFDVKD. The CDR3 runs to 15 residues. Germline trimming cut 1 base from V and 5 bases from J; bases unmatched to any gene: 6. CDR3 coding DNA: TGTGCCACCAGTGATTTCAAAGGGGGCGCGACTGAAGCTTTCTTT. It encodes CATSDFKGGATEAFF.

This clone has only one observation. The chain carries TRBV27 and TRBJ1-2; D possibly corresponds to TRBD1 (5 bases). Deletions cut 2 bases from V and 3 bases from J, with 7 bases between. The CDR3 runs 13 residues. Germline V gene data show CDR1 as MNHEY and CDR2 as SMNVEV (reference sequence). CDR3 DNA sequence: TGTGCCAGCAGTTTACAGGGATACTATGGCTACACCTTC. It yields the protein CASSLQGYYGYTF.

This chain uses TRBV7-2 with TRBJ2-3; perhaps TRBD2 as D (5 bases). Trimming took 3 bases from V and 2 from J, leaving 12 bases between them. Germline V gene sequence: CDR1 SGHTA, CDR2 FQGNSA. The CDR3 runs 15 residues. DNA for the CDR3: TGTGCCAGCAGCTTCGGCGGACTTCTCACAGATACGCAGTATTTT. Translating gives CASSFGGLLTDTQYF.

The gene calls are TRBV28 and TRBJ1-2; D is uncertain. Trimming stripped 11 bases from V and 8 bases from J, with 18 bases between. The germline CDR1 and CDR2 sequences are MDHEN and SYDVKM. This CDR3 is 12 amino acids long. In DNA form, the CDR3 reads TGTGCCCGATACCTCCCCCCGGGGGGCTACACCTTC. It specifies CARYLPPGGYTF.

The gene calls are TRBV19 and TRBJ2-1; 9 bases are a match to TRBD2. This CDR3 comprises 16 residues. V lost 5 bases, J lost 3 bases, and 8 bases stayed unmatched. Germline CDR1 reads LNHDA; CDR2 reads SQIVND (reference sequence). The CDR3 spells CASSPRGLAIYNEQFF. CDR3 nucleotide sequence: TGTGCCAGTAGTCCGAGAGGACTAGCGATCTACAATGAGCAGTTCTTC.

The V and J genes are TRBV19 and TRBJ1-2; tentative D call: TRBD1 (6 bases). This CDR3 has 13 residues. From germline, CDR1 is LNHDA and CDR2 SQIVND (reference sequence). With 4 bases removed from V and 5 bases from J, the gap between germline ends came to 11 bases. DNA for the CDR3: TGTGCCAGTAGTAAACAGGGTGTTTATGGCTACACCTTC. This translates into CASSKQGVYGYTF.

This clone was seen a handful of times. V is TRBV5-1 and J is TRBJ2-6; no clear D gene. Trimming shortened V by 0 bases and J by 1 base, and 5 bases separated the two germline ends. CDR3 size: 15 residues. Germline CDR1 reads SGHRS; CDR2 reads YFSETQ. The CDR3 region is CASSLGASGANVLTF. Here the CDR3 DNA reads TGCGCCAGCAGCTTGGGGGCGTCTGGGGCCAACGTCCTGACTTTC.

The DNA for the CDR3 is TGCGCCAGCAGCTCCGGGACAGGGCAAGAGACCCAGTACTTC. This translates into CASSSGTGQETQYF. J is TRBJ2-5 and V is TRBV5-1; 9 positions match TRBD1. The CDR3 is 14 amino acids. CDR1 and CDR2 from the germline V gene are SGHRS and YFSETQ. Losses at the gene ends were 3 bases for V and 2 bases for J; bases not matched to a gene: 2.

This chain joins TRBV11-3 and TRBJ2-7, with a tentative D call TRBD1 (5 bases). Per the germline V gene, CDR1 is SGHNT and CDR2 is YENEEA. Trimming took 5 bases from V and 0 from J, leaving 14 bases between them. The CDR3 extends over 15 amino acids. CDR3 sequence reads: CASSLSGSFSYEQYF. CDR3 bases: TGTGCCAGCAGCCTGTCAGGGTCCTTCTCCTACGAGCAGTACTTC.

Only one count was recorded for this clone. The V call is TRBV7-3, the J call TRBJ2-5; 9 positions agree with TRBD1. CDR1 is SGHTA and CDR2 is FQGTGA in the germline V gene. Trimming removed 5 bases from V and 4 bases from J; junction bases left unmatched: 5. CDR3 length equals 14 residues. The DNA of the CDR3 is TGTGCCAGCAGCCCGGGACAGGGAGGAGAGACCCAGTACTTC. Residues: CASSPGQGGETQYF.

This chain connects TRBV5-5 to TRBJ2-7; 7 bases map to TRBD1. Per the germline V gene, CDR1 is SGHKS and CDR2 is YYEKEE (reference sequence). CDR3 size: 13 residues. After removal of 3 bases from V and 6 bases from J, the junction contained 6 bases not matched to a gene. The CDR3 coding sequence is TGTGCCAGCAGCTCGGGACAGTTCGGCGAGCAGTACTTC. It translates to CASSSGQFGEQYF.

The CDR3 is CASRVPAGTGELFF. CDR3 coding DNA: TGTGCCAGCAGGGTACCCGCGGGGACCGGGGAGCTGTTTTTT. The V gene is TRBV6-5, the J gene TRBJ2-2; TRBD2 is a possible D gene (6 bases). The CDR3 is 14 amino acids. V was cut by 6 bases and J by 5 bases, with 13 bases left in between. Germline CDR1 MNHEY, CDR2 SVGAGI.

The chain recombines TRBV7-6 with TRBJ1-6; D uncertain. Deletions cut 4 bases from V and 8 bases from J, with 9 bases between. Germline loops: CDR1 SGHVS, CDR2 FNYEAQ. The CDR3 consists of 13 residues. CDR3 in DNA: TGTGCCAGCAGCTCTTTCGACTATTCACCCCTCCACTTT. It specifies CASSSFDYSPLHF.

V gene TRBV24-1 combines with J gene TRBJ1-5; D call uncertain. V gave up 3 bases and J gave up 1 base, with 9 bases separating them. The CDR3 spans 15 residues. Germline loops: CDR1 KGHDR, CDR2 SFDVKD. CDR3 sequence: CATSDPGESNQPQHF. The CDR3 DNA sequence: TGTGCCACCAGTGATCCCGGGGAAAGCAATCAGCCCCAGCATTTT.